The T cell receptor (beta chain) under discussion was sequenced for a study of blood T cells in healthy people across ages. Study-wide points: CMV infection status of these donors was not known. From one million sequenced T cells, diversity estimates were lower bounds.

As to this clonotype: Its antigen is still unknown.

A sample-barcoded 5' primer and a J-beta primer mix were used in a second PCR of about 6 to 11 cycles. Every cDNA was tagged by a template-switch adaptor with 12 random nucleotides. MiXCR was run by TCRdb on the 5' RACE reads, yielding one entry per CDR3 protein. Of hundreds of thousands of distinct CDR3 sequences in the sample, about 62% were seen once. Between the trimmed V and J ends, which lost 3 bases and 1 base, there was a span of 6 bases. The CDR3 length is 13 residues. CDR1 and CDR2 (germline): DFQATT, SNEGSKA (reference sequence). This sequence was found in a man younger than 45 in good health. Sequencing input: blood. The chain employs TRBV20-1 and TRBJ1-4; D might be TRBD1 (5 bases). CDR3 DNA sequence: TGCAGTGCTAGGGACATAACTAATGAAAAACTGTTTTTT. Amino acid sequence: CSARDITNEKLFF.